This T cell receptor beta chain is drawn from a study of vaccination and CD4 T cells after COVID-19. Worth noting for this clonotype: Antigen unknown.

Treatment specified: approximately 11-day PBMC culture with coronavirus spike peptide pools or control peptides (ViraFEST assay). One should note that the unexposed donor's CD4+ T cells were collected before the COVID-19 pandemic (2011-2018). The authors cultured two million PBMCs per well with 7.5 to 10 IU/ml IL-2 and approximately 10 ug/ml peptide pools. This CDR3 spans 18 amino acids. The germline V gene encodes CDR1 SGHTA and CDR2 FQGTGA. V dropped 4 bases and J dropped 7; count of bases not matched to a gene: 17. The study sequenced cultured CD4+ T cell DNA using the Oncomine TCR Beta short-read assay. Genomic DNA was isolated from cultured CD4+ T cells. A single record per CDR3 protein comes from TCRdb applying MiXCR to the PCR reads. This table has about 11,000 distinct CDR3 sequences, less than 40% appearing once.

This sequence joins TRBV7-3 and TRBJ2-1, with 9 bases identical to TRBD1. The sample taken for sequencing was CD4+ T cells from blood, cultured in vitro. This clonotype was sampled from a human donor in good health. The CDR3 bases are TGTGCCAGCAGCTCTAACTCCGTCGGGACAGGGTTGGGGAATGAGCAGTTCTTC. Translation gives CASSSNSVGTGLGNEQFF.